The 14 T cell receptor beta chains presented below share a single source sample, sequenced in a study of shared clonotypes between healthy human individuals. The method was immunoSEQ multiplex PCR; TCRdb's version includes in-frame clones alone and lacks a portion of them. The sample consists of fewer than 1.6 million clones, 98% of them appearing once. The sequenced sample was naive CD4+ T cells sorted from blood. Subset in this sample: CD45RA+ positively selected. Source of these receptors: a man aged 25 to 40 in good health.

The chain recombines TRBV5-1 with TRBJ2-7; D gene unclear. Germline CDR1 and CDR2: SGHRS and YFSETQ. The germline V and J ends were trimmed by 4 bases and 3 bases, with 17 bases remaining between them. CDR3 size: 15 residues. This CDR3 reads CASSPRTVPSYEQYF. In nucleotides, the CDR3 is TGCGCCAGCAGCCCAAGGACCGTACCCAGCTACGAGCAGTACTTC.

The chain is built from TRBV5-1 and TRBJ2-1; 11 nucleotides align to TRBD2. The CDR3 has 17 amino acids. CDR1 is SGHRS, CDR2 YFSETQ, per germline. J gave up 3 bases and V 4 bases, and 9 bases lay outside the gene matches. CDR3 coding DNA: TGCGCCAGCAGCCCGGGACTAGCGGAAGGGGTCTACAATGAGCAGTTCTTC. Translated, it gives CASSPGLAEGVYNEQFF.

This clone was counted once. V usage is TRBV9 and J usage is TRBJ2-3; D is ambiguous. The CDR3 loop spans 15 amino acids. Germline V lookup: CDR1 SGDLS, CDR2 YYNGEE. The V and J ends lost 6 bases and 0 bases respectively, with 14 bases between them. The chain's CDR3 is CASTGTGASTDTQYF. CDR3 sequence (DNA): TGTGCCAGCACGGGCACCGGAGCTAGCACAGATACGCAGTATTTT.

The chain joins TRBV7-6 to TRBJ1-3; D not resolved. Trimming took off 1 base at V and 2 bases at J, with 3 bases between the two ends. Per germline, CDR1 SGHVS and CDR2 FNYEAQ. This CDR3 spans 13 amino acids. CDR3 sequence: CASSLGPGNTIYF. The CDR3 nucleotides are TGTGCCAGCAGCTTAGGCCCTGGAAACACCATATATTTT.

As for this clone: The same CDR3 arises from other DNA sequences in this sample as well. The chain recombines TRBV9 with TRBJ2-7; D possibly uses TRBD1 or TRBD2 (5 bases each). The germline V gene encodes CDR1 SGDLS and CDR2 YYNGEE. The CDR3 is 14 amino acids. The V gene lost 0 bases and the J gene lost 7 bases, with 14 bases spanning the gap. The CDR3 spells CASSVGGTSGEQYF. Written as DNA, the CDR3 is TGTGCCAGCAGCGTAGGAGGGACGTCGGGGGAGCAGTACTTC. Full variable domain (remainder filled in from reference TRBV9 and TRBJ2-7): DSGVTQTPKHLITATGQRVTLRCSPRSGDLSVYWYQQSLDQGLQFLIQYYNGEERAKGNILERFSAQQFPDLHSELNLSSLELGDSALYFCASSVGGTSGEQYFGPGTRLTVT.

The chain has TRBV7-3 and TRBJ2-1; D is tentatively TRBD1 or TRBD2 (5 bases each). The CDR3 consists of 16 residues. The V end lost 5 bases, the J end lost 9 bases, and 23 bases lay between the germline ends. Germline CDR1 reads SGHTA; CDR2 reads FQGTGA. The CDR3 reads CASSPGPRTPRSEQFF. As DNA, the CDR3 is TGTGCCAGCAGCCCGGGACCCCGGACTCCCCGGAGTGAGCAGTTCTTC.

The chain couples TRBV4-3 to TRBJ2-7; D call uncertain. The CDR3 loop spans 13 amino acids. In germline, CDR1 is LGHNA, CDR2 YSLEER. V was pared by 0 bases and J by 1 base, with 4 bases between. The DNA of the CDR3 is TGCGCCAGCAGCCAAGAGGGATCCTACGAGCAGTACTTC. This encodes CASSQEGSYEQYF.

This chain links TRBV29-1 with TRBJ2-3; D possibly matches TRBD1 or TRBD2 (5 bases each). Germline V CDR1 and CDR2: SQVTM, ANQGSEA. The CDR3 has 12 residues. This CDR3 is CTIGDGPDTQYF. CDR3 nucleotides: TGCACAATTGGGGACGGACCAGATACGCAGTATTTT.

The CDR3 DNA is TGTGCCAGCAGCTTAGCCCGGACTAGCGGACAAGAGACCCAGTACTTC. Translated, it gives CASSLARTSGQETQYF. The chain has TRBV7-9 and TRBJ2-5; 10 positions agree with TRBD2. From germline, CDR1 is SEHNR and CDR2 FQNEAQ (reference sequence). The CDR3 is 16 residues long. V trimming: 0 bases; J trimming: 2 bases; junction bases outside the gene matches: 3.

The chain joins TRBV5-1 to TRBJ1-1; D is unresolved. The V gene lost 0 bases and the J gene lost 7 bases, with 13 bases spanning the gap. Per the germline V gene, CDR1 is SGHRS and CDR2 is YFSETQ. The CDR3 runs to 14 residues. Here the CDR3 reads CASSLGTVGGEAFF. DNA of the CDR3: TGCGCCAGCAGCTTGGGGACCGTAGGAGGTGAAGCTTTCTTT.

V gene TRBV7-9 combines with J gene TRBJ2-1; tentative D call: TRBD2 (6 bases). Germline CDR1 is SEHNR and CDR2 is FQNEAQ (reference sequence). With 2 bases removed from V and 3 bases from J, the gap between germline ends came to 14 bases. The CDR3 is 16 amino acids. The CDR3 loop is CASSLLASALYNEQFF. Here the CDR3 DNA reads TGTGCCAGCAGCTTACTCGCTAGCGCCCTCTACAATGAGCAGTTCTTC. Drawing the rest from reference TRBV7-9 and TRBJ2-1, the complete variable domain is DTGVSQNPRHKITKRGQNVTFRCDPISEHNRLYWYRQTLGQGPEFLTYFQNEAQLEKSRLLSDRFSAERPKGSFSTLEIQRTEQGDSAMYLCASSLLASALYNEQFFGPGTRLTVL.

The rearrangement uses TRBV4-3 and TRBJ1-4, with D tentatively TRBD1 (6 bases). Germline V lookup: CDR1 LGHNA, CDR2 YSLEER. V was clipped by 2 bases and J by 5 bases, with 12 bases between them. This CDR3 has 15 amino acids. Here the CDR3 reads CASSQSQGENEKLFF. CDR3 bases: TGCGCCAGCAGCCAATCACAGGGCGAAAATGAAAAACTGTTTTTT.

The rearrangement uses TRBV27 and TRBJ2-5; no firm D call. V was clipped by 7 bases and J by 9 bases, with 9 bases between them. Germline assignment: CDR1 MNHEY and CDR2 SMNVEV (reference sequence). The CDR3 is made up of 10 amino acids. In nucleotides, the CDR3 is TGTGCCAGCACCTGCATTCCCCAGTACTTC. Its translation: CASTCIPQYF.

This clone has only one observation. This chain links TRBV28 with TRBJ2-5; TRBD1 aligns across 7 bases. Germline V CDR1 and CDR2: MDHEN, SYDVKM. V lost 3 bases, J lost 5 bases, and 6 bases stayed unmatched. The CDR3 sequence is 14 residues long. CDR3 bases: TGTGCCAGCAGTTTCGACAGGGTTGCGGAGACCCAGTACTTC. This sequence encodes CASSFDRVAETQYF.